This is a list of T cell receptor beta chains from one sample in a study of cytomegalovirus exposure and HLA in healthy donors. Only in-frame clones appear in the TCRdb table, and some are missing; sequencing was by immunoSEQ multiplex PCR. There are 160,000 or so clones in the sample; 60% to 85% occur only once, and just over 3% lies in the top ten. What was sequenced was PBMCs. All receptors derive from a woman between 40 and 55 years old in good health and CMV-seronegative. The CDR3 runs from the conserved cysteine through the conserved F or W.

j_call v_call cdr3_aa
TRBJ2-7 TRBV7-6 CASSSLAGVHEQYF
TRBJ2-5 TRBV5-1 CASSDTGTTGETQYF
TRBJ2-3 TRBV19 CASSHLRGTADTQYF
TRBJ2-1 TRBV25-1 CASSEGANYNEQFF
TRBJ2-2 TRBV2 CASSGGSGTGELFF
TRBJ1-2 TRBV27 CASSPRGLYGYTF
TRBJ1-2 TRBV6-4 CASRADGRILSGGYTF
TRBJ1-2 TRBV18 CASSSSDSPTF
TRBJ2-3 TRBV27 CATRTLGAGADTQYF
TRBJ1-5 TRBV18 CASSPQGVHQPQHF
TRBJ1-2 TRBV14 CASSQDSMMRAVNYGYTF
TRBJ1-4 TRBV28 CASSSRGQGITNEKLFF
TRBJ1-1 TRBV7-9 CATLQGSSEAFF
TRBJ2-7 TRBV5-4 CASSAGRGVNYEQYF
TRBJ2-5 TRBV7-9 CSSSPGETQYF
TRBJ1-4 TRBV7-9 CSSSLVREKLFF
TRBJ2-7 TRBV11-2 CASSFETGNEQYF
TRBJ1-2 TRBV15 CATSRGQFRGGYTF
TRBJ1-5 TRBV25-1 CASSRSDRGNQPQHF
TRBJ1-3 TRBV5-1 CASSTSTGGFGNTIYF
TRBJ2-3 TRBV7-9 CASSPPVDTQYF
TRBJ2-7 TRBV20-1 CRSTRSEQYF
TRBJ1-6 TRBV19 CASSLPVNSPLHF
TRBJ1-2 TRBV6-5 CASSPGDRGYTF
TRBJ1-1 TRBV7-2 CASSTTRTGGTEAFF
TRBJ2-7 TRBV2 CASRAGVRQYF
TRBJ1-1 TRBV6-5 CASSSNWNTEAFF
TRBJ1-3 TRBV4-1 CASSQLWGPVGGNTIYF
TRBJ2-3 TRBV18 CASSPAGYDTQYF
TRBJ1-3 TRBV28 CASSPGYSGNTIYF
TRBJ1-2 TRBV18 CASSGQANYGYTF
TRBJ1-5 TRBV27 CASRPSTPSNQPQHF
TRBJ2-7 TRBV5-1 CASSSYSGGRSYEQYF
TRBJ1-5 TRBV6-6 CASMYDRDQPQHF
TRBJ2-5 TRBV11-2 CASSPLVLAGGGETQYF
TRBJ1-5 TRBV15 CATSRAVGPQPQHF
TRBJ1-2 TRBV27 CASRGGGGNYGYTF
TRBJ1-4 TRBV7-2 CASSSSGQGGLYEKLFF
TRBJ2-6 TRBV6-5 CASTLQGSGANVLTF
TRBJ2-3 TRBV9 CASSVGYPSDTQYF
TRBJ1-1 TRBV6-6 CASSYSRTEAFF
TRBJ1-2 TRBV7-3 CASSFGGKYGYTF
TRBJ2-1 TRBV25-1 CASSMDRFSEQFF
TRBJ2-7 TRBV7-9 CSSSSGAGQAAYEQYF
TRBJ1-2 TRBV6-5 CASSPLREGGYTF
TRBJ1-3 TRBV18 CASSPRPGSSGNTIYF
TRBJ1-1 TRBV19 CASSIRDSQAFF
TRBJ1-1 TRBV6-5 CASSYPGESTEAFF
TRBJ2-6 TRBV7-7 CASSSGGPGANVLTF
TRBJ1-5 TRBV6-5 CASSLTDSRNQPQHF
TRBJ2-4 TRBV27 CASSWTFGNIQYF
TRBJ1-1 TRBV7-9 CASSFRQGTVTFF
TRBJ1-1 TRBV18 CASSPTAAGDTEAFF
TRBJ2-2 TRBV27 CASSLWSSGGATGELFF
TRBJ1-2 TRBV5-1 CASSLAQAAYGYTF
TRBJ2-5 TRBV7-9 CASSLAGIQETQYF
TRBJ2-2 TRBV5-1 CASSWGLAGLSTGELFF
TRBJ2-1 TRBV7-3 CASSLTHLTSTQFF